This T cell receptor (beta chain) was sequenced in a study of shared T cell receptors in the human thymus. CDR1 and CDR2 from the germline V gene are LGHNA and YSLEER. V lost 2 bases to trimming and J lost 4 bases, with 12 bases between them. CDR3 length: 14 amino acids. Sequencing used immunoSEQ multiplex PCR; TCRdb keeps in-frame clones, though not all of them. The table shows some 700,000 clones, with 85% to 90% occurring only once. This same sample was also taken into another study, of human thymus T cells. That publication notes: In corrective heart surgery, resections were taken, and these provided the thymus tissue. Gene usage for V and J segments appeared biased in thymic and blood repertoires. Related research described thymic repertoires that were highly overlapping among unrelated individuals.

The sample consisted of thymocytes. This TCR derives from a boy under two years old with a congenital heart defect. The genes are TRBV4-3 and TRBJ2-7, with a possible D match to TRBD1 (6 bases). CDR3: CASSQTTGVYEQYF. In DNA, the CDR3 is TGCGCCAGCAGCCAAACGACAGGAGTATACGAGCAGTACTTC.